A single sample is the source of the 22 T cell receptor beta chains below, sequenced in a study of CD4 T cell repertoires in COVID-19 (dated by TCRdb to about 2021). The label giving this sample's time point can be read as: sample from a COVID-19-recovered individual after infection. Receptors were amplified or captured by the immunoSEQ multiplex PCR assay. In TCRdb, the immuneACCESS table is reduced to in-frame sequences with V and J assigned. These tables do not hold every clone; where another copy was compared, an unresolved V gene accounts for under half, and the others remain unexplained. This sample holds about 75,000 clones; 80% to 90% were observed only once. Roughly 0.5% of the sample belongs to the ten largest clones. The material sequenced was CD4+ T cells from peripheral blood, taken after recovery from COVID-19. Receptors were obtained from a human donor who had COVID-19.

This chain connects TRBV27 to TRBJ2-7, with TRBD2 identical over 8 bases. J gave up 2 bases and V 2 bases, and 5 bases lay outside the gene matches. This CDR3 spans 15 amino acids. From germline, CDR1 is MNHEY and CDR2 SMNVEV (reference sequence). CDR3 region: CASSLGLAGTYEQYF. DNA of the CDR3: TGTGCCAGCAGTTTAGGACTAGCTGGGACCTACGAGCAGTACTTC.

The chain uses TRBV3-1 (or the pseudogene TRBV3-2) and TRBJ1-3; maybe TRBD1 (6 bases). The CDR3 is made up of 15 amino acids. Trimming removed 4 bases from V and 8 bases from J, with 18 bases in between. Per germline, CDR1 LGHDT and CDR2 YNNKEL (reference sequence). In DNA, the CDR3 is TGTGCCAGCAGCCCCCCGGGAGTTCGGGGGCACACCATATATTTT. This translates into CASSPPGVRGHTIYF.

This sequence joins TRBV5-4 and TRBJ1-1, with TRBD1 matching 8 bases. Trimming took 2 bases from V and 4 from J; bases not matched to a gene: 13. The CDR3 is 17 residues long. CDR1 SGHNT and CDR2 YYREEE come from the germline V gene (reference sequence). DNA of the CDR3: TGTGCCAGCAGCTTTTCAGGGGGCGGCCCTAAGGGCACTGAAGCTTTCTTT. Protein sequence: CASSFSGGGPKGTEAFF.

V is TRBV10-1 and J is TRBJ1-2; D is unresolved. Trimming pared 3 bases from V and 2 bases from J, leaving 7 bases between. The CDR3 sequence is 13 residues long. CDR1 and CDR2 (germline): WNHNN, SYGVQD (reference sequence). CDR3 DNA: TGCGCCAGCAGTGAAGAGGGAAACTATGGCTACACCTTC. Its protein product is CASSEEGNYGYTF.

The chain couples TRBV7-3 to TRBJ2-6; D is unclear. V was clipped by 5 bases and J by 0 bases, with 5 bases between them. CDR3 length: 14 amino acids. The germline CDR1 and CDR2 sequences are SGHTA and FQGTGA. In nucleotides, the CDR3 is TGTGCCAGCAGCCCCAGCTCTGGGGCCAACGTCCTGACTTTC. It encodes CASSPSSGANVLTF.

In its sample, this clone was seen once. The CDR3 is CASSPSGQGGRYTF. The CDR3, as DNA: TGTGCCAGCTCACCATCTGGACAGGGTGGGCGCTACACCTTC. This chain links TRBV18 with TRBJ1-2; 8 bases align to TRBD1. CDR3 length: 14 amino acids. V was pared by 2 bases and J by 9 bases, with 8 bases of the junction left unmatched. Germline V lookup: CDR1 KGHSH, CDR2 LQKENI.

The CDR3 sequence is CASSQEFLAGASTDTQYF. DNA for the CDR3: TGTGCCAGCAGCCAAGAGTTCCTAGCGGGGGCCAGCACAGATACGCAGTATTTT. The J gene is TRBJ2-3, the V gene TRBV3-1 (or the pseudogene TRBV3-2); 10 nucleotides match TRBD2. CDR3 length: 18 amino acids. V was clipped by 0 bases and J by 0 bases; unmatched bases: 6. Germline-derived CDR1 and CDR2 are LGHDT and YNNKEL (reference sequence).

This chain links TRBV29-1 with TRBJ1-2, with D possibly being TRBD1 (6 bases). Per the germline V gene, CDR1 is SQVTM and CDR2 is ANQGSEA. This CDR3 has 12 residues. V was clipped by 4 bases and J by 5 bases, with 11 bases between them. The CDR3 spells CSVARGVYGYTF. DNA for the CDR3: TGCAGCGTTGCCAGGGGTGTGTATGGCTACACCTTC.

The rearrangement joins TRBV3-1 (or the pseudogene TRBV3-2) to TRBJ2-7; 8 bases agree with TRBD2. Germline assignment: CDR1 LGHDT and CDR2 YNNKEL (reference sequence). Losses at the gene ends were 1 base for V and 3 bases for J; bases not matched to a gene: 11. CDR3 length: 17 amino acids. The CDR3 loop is CASSQVFRSGGNYEQYF. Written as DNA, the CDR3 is TGTGCCAGCAGCCAAGTCTTTCGCAGCGGGGGTAACTACGAGCAGTACTTC.

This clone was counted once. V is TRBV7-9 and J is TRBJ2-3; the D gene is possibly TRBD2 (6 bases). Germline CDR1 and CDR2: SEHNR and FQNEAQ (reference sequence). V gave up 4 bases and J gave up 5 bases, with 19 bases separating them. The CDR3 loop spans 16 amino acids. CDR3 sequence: CASSSPRPPGVDTQYF. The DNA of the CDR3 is TGTGCCAGCAGCTCACCACGCCCCCCGGGGGTAGATACGCAGTATTTT.

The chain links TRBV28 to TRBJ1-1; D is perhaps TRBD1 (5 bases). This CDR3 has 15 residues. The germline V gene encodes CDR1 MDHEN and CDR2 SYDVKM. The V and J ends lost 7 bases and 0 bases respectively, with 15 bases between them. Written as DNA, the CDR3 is TGTGCCAGCATGGGGCGTCTCCCAATGAACACTGAAGCTTTCTTT. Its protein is CASMGRLPMNTEAFF.

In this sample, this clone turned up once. As DNA, the CDR3 is TGTGCCACGGGAAAGGGGGGAGCGAACACCGGGGAGCTGTTTTTT. It specifies CATGKGGANTGELFF. The rearrangement joins TRBV10-3 to TRBJ2-2, with D perhaps matching TRBD1 or TRBD2 (6 bases each). The CDR3 contains 15 residues. V dropped 10 bases and J dropped 0 bases, with 15 bases sitting between them. Germline CDR1 and CDR2: ENHRY and SYGVKD.

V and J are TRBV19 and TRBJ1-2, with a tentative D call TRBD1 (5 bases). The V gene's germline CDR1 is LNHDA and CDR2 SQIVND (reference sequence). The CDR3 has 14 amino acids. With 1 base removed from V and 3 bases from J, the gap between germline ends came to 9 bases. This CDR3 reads CASSIGSGDYGYTF. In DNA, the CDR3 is TGTGCCAGTAGTATAGGTTCGGGGGACTATGGCTACACCTTC.

CDR3 sequence reads: CASSLSGTEDGNTIYF. In DNA form, the CDR3 reads TGCGCCAGCAGCTTGTCTGGGACGGAGGATGGAAACACCATATATTTT. The rearrangement links TRBV5-1 to TRBJ1-3; D may be TRBD1 (5 bases). This CDR3 comprises 16 residues. V lost 1 base and J lost 3, with 14 bases in between. CDR1 is SGHRS and CDR2 is YFSETQ in the germline V gene. Looking up the rest from reference TRBV5-1 and TRBJ1-3 gives the full variable domain: KAGVTQTPRYLIKTRGQQVTLSCSPISGHRSVSWYQQTPGQGLQFLFEYFSETQRNKGNFPGRFSGRQFSNSRSEMNVSTLELGDSALYLCASSLSGTEDGNTIYFGEGSWLTVV.

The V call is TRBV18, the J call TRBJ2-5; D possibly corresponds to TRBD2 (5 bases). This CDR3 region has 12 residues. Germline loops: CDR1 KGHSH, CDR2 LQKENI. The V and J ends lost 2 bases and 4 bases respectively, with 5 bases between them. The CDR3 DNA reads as TGTGCCAGCTCACCAGGAGGAGAGACCCAGTACTTC. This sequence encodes CASSPGGETQYF.

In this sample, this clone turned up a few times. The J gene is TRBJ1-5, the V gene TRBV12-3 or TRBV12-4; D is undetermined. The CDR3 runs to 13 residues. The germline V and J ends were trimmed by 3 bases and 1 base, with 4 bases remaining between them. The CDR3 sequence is CASSFGSNQPQHF. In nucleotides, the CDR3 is TGTGCCAGCAGTTTTGGCAGCAATCAGCCCCAGCATTTT.

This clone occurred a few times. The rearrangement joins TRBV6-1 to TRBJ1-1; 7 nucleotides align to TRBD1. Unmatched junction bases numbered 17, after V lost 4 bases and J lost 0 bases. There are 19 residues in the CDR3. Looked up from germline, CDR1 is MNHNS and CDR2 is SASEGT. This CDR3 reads CASSALFAGGGLVNTEAFF. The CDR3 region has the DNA TGTGCCAGCAGTGCCTTATTTGCAGGAGGGGGCTTGGTGAACACTGAAGCTTTCTTT.

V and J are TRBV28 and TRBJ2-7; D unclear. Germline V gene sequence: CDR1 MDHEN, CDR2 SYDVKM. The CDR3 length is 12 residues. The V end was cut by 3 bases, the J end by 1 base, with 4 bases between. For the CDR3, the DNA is TGTGCCAGCAGTTTCAGGTCCTACGAGCAGTACTTC. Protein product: CASSFRSYEQYF.

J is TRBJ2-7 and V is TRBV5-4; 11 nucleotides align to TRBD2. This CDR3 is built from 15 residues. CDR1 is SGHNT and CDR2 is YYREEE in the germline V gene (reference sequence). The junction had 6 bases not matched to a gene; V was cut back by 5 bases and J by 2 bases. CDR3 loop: CASRPGLAEAYEQYF. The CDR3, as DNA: TGTGCCAGCAGACCGGGACTAGCGGAGGCCTACGAGCAGTACTTC.

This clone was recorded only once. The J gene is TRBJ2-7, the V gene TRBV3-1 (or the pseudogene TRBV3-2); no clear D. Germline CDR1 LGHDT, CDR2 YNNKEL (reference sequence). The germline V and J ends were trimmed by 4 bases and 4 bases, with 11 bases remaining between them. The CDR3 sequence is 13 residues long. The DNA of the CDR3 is TGTGCCAGCAGCCTTGGCGGAACATACGAGCAGTACTTC. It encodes CASSLGGTYEQYF.

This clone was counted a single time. The CDR3 region is CATSRGDRGTGELFF. CDR3 DNA sequence: TGTGCCACCAGCAGGGGGGACAGGGGCACCGGGGAGCTGTTTTTT. The J gene is TRBJ2-2, the V gene TRBV15; TRBD1 aligns across 10 bases. The CDR3 sequence is 15 residues long. CDR1 is LNHNV, CDR2 YYDKDF, per germline (reference sequence). Trimming at V came to 3 bases and at J to 4 bases, leaving 2 bases not matched to a gene.

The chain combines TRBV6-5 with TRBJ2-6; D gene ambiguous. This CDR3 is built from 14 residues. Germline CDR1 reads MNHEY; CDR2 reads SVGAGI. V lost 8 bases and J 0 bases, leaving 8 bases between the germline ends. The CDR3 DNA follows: TGTGCCAGCGAAAGGCTCTCTGGGGCCAACGTCCTGACTTTC. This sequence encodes CASERLSGANVLTF.